Below, 18 T cell receptor beta chains from the same sample are listed, as sequenced in a study of T cells in tuberculosis. TCRdb's copy holds only in-frame clones and misses some; the assay was immunoSEQ multiplex PCR. The sample shows under 40,000 clones, approximately 93% of them seen only once. The source material was PBMCs. The receptors originated from a donor aged 10-29 years with latent tuberculosis or without tuberculosis infection.

V usage is TRBV2 and J usage is TRBJ2-7; D not certain. V gave up 0 bases and J gave up 3 bases, with 6 bases separating them. Germline CDR1 SNHLY, CDR2 FYNNEI. The CDR3 totals 13 residues. CDR3 in amino acids: CASSEAPDYEQYF. The CDR3 nucleotides read TGTGCCAGCAGTGAAGCGCCAGACTACGAGCAGTACTTC.

This clone was observed once. The chain has TRBV6-5 and TRBJ2-1; D gene ambiguous. The CDR3 totals 11 residues. Per germline, CDR1 MNHEY and CDR2 SVGAGI. Trimming cost V 8 bases and J 3 bases, with 5 bases left between them. The CDR3 is CASGHYNEQFF. DNA of the CDR3: TGTGCCAGCGGCCACTACAATGAGCAGTTCTTC.

The chain uses TRBV30 and TRBJ2-3; D is undetermined. V lost 2 bases and J lost 2, with 5 bases in between. The CDR3 is 12 residues long. CDR1 and CDR2 from the germline V gene are GTSNPN and SVGIG (reference sequence). CDR3 in DNA: TGTGCCTGGAGTTCAATCACAGATACGCAGTATTTT. This sequence encodes CAWSSITDTQYF.

The chain employs TRBV19 and TRBJ2-7, with TRBD1 identical over 7 bases. V lost 3 bases and J lost 2; bases outside the gene matches: 7. In germline, CDR1 is LNHDA, CDR2 SQIVND (reference sequence). The CDR3 loop spans 15 amino acids. The CDR3 DNA reads as TGTGCCAGTAGTATTGTAGCGACAGGGACCTACGAGCAGTACTTC. Amino acids: CASSIVATGTYEQYF. The whole variable domain, remainder taken from reference TRBV19 and TRBJ2-7, is DGGITQSPKYLFRKEGQNVTLSCEQNLNHDAMYWYRQDPGQGLRLIYYSQIVNDFQKGDIAEGYSVSREKKESFPLTVTSAQKNPTAFYLCASSIVATGTYEQYFGPGTRLTVT.

V is TRBV7-8 and J is TRBJ1-2; D not resolved. With 0 bases removed from V and 11 bases from J, the gap between germline ends came to 13 bases. The germline CDR1 and CDR2 sequences are SGHVS and FQNEAQ. The CDR3 is made up of 13 amino acids. CDR3 nucleotides: TGTGCCAGCAGCTTAGCGCGGGAGGGTTTGTACACCTTC. This gives the protein CASSLAREGLYTF.

CDR3 residues: CASSIRTGGNWEAFF. The DNA for the CDR3 is TGTGCCAGTAGTATAAGAACAGGGGGCAATTGGGAAGCTTTCTTT. The V call is TRBV19, the J call TRBJ1-1; 9 bases line up with TRBD1. There are 15 residues in the CDR3. Germline values: CDR1 LNHDA, CDR2 SQIVND (reference sequence). After removal of 2 bases from V and 8 bases from J, the junction contained 9 bases not matched to a gene.

The chain carries TRBV9 and TRBJ1-1; D remains unclear. With 4 bases removed from V and 1 base from J, the gap between germline ends came to 11 bases. Germline V gene lookup returns CDR1 SGDLS and CDR2 YYNGEE. The CDR3 is made up of 14 amino acids. CDR3 amino acids: CASSTLSGNTEAFF. CDR3 bases: TGTGCCAGCAGCACCCTATCGGGGAACACTGAAGCTTTCTTT.

This clone has a single count. The chain has TRBV9 and TRBJ1-2; D not certain. Germline CDR1 and CDR2: SGDLS and YYNGEE. Between the trimmed V and J ends, which lost 0 bases and 2 bases, there was a span of 8 bases. This CDR3 has 14 amino acids. The chain's CDR3 is CASSVADLNYGYTF. The DNA for the CDR3 is TGTGCCAGCAGCGTAGCCGACTTAAACTATGGCTACACCTTC.

The V and J genes are TRBV5-1 and TRBJ1-1; 8 bases match TRBD1. V lost 6 bases and J lost 3; bases outside the gene matches: 16. Germline lookup yields CDR1 SGHRS and CDR2 YFSETQ. The CDR3 runs 17 residues. The CDR3 here is CASNFRQGNRVDTEAFF. The CDR3 DNA reads as TGCGCCAGCAACTTCCGACAGGGGAACAGGGTCGACACTGAAGCTTTCTTT. Combining the CDR3 with reference TRBV5-1 and TRBJ1-1 gives the whole variable domain KAGVTQTPRYLIKTRGQQVTLSCSPISGHRSVSWYQQTPGQGLQFLFEYFSETQRNKGNFPGRFSGRQFSNSRSEMNVSTLELGDSALYLCASNFRQGNRVDTEAFFGQGTRLTVV.

The genes are TRBV6-1 and TRBJ2-7; D uncertain. CDR3 length: 11 residues. Trimming left V 11 bases short and J 3 bases short, with 11 bases between. Germline assignment: CDR1 MNHNS and CDR2 SASEGT. The CDR3, as DNA: TGTGCCGCAGAAAAATACTACGAGCAGTACTTC. As protein: CAAEKYYEQYF.

The rearrangement uses TRBV7-3 and TRBJ2-1; D might be TRBD1 (5 bases). Trimming removed 2 bases at V and 6 bases at J, with 14 bases between. This CDR3 is 15 amino acids long. CDR1 SGHTA and CDR2 FQGTGA come from the germline V gene. CDR3 nucleotide sequence: TGTGCCAGCAGCTTATGGGGCAGGGTGAGCAATGAGCAGTTCTTC. Protein: CASSLWGRVSNEQFF.

The chain links TRBV18 to TRBJ2-1, with TRBD2 matching over 10 bases. The CDR3 extends over 15 amino acids. The V segment lost 1 base and the J segment 8 bases; nucleotides outside the gene matches: 5. Germline CDR1 is KGHSH and CDR2 is LQKENI. CDR3 protein: CASSPRLAGDDEQFF. CDR3 DNA sequence: TGTGCCAGCTCACCACGCCTAGCGGGAGACGATGAGCAGTTCTTC.

In this sample, this clone turned up once. The chain uses TRBV5-1 and TRBJ1-1, with unresolved D. Germline CDR1 reads SGHRS; CDR2 reads YFSETQ. This CDR3 comprises 14 residues. V was clipped by 5 bases and J by 6 bases, with 17 bases between them. CDR3 residues: CASRGSPEGAEAFF. The CDR3, as DNA: TGCGCCAGCAGAGGCAGCCCCGAGGGCGCTGAAGCTTTCTTT.

The V and J genes are TRBV29-1 and TRBJ1-2; 9 bases are a match to TRBD1. From germline, CDR1 is SQVTM and CDR2 ANQGSEA. J gave up 4 bases and V 5 bases, and 5 bases lay outside the gene matches. The CDR3 is 13 amino acids. In nucleotides, the CDR3 is TGCAGCGTTACAGGGGGCTTAGGCTATGGCTACACCTTC. Translated, it gives CSVTGGLGYGYTF.

This chain links TRBV5-6 with TRBJ2-7; D is uncertain. Germline CDR1 SGHDT, CDR2 YYEEEE. There are 15 residues in the CDR3. The V and J ends lost 4 bases and 2 bases respectively, with 16 bases between them. CDR3 protein: CASSPSVAAPYEQYF. The CDR3 DNA reads as TGTGCCAGCAGCCCCTCGGTGGCGGCTCCCTACGAGCAGTACTTC.

J is TRBJ2-1 and V is TRBV11-2, with D possibly matching TRBD2 (5 bases). From germline, CDR1 is SGHAT and CDR2 FQNNGV. The CDR3 is 13 residues long. V dropped 2 bases and J dropped 12 bases, with 14 bases sitting between them. CDR3 amino acids: CASSLSFGSRQFF. DNA for the CDR3: TGTGCCAGCAGCTTAAGCTTTGGGAGTCGGCAGTTCTTC.

V is TRBV9 and J is TRBJ2-5; TRBD2 aligns across 14 bases. The CDR3 totals 18 residues. From germline, CDR1 is SGDLS and CDR2 YYNGEE. Trimming cost V 4 bases and J 2 bases; bases outside gene matches: 10. In DNA form, the CDR3 reads TGTGCCAGCAGCCCTACGCTACGACTAGCGGGGGGGCAAGAGACCCAGTACTTC. Its translation: CASSPTLRLAGGQETQYF.

The gene calls are TRBV9 and TRBJ1-4; tentatively, D is TRBD1 (5 bases). CDR1 is SGDLS and CDR2 is YYNGEE in the germline V gene. V was pared by 0 bases and J by 8 bases, with 14 bases between. The CDR3 loop spans 15 amino acids. The DNA of the CDR3 is TGTGCCAGCAGCGTAGATGCAGGGTTGGGCGAAAAACTGTTTTTT. Residues: CASSVDAGLGEKLFF.